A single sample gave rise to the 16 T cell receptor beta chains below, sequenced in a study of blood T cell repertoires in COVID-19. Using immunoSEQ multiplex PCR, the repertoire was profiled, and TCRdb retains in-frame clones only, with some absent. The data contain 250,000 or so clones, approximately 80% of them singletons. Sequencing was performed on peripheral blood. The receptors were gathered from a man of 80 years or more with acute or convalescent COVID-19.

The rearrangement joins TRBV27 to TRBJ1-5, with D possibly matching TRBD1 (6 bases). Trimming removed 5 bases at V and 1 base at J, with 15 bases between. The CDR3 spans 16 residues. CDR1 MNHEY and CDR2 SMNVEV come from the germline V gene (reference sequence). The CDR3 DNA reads TGTGCCAGCAGTCCTTGGGGGGGCCTAAGCAATCAGCCCCAGCATTTT. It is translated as CASSPWGGLSNQPQHF.

The CDR3 DNA follows: TGCGCCAGCAGCTCCAGGGGAATCCGGGATGAGCAGTTCTTC. Translating it yields CASSSRGIRDEQFF. This sequence joins TRBV5-1 and TRBJ2-1, with D possibly being TRBD1 (6 bases). The CDR3 covers 14 residues. V was cut by 3 bases and J by 8 bases, with 15 bases left in between. From germline, CDR1 is SGHRS and CDR2 YFSETQ.

Written as DNA, the CDR3 is TGCGCCAGCAGCAGACCCCGACAGGCCCCCGGGGACACCGGGGAGCTGTTTTTT. Amino acid sequence: CASSRPRQAPGDTGELFF. The chain combines TRBV5-1 with TRBJ2-2, with D tentatively TRBD1 (6 bases). The germline V gene encodes CDR1 SGHRS and CDR2 YFSETQ. The CDR3 has 18 residues. V lost 4 bases to trimming and J lost 3 bases, with 22 bases between them. Variable domain in full (rest from reference TRBV5-1 and TRBJ2-2): KAGVTQTPRYLIKTRGQQVTLSCSPISGHRSVSWYQQTPGQGLQFLFEYFSETQRNKGNFPGRFSGRQFSNSRSEMNVSTLELGDSALYLCASSRPRQAPGDTGELFFGEGSRLTVL.

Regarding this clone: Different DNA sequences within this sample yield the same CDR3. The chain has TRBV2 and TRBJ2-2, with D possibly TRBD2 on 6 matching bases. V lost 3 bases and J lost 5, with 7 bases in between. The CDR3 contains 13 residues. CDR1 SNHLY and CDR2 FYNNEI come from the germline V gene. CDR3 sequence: CASSEGGTGELFF. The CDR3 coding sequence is TGTGCCAGCAGTGAGGGAGGAACCGGGGAGCTGTTTTTT.

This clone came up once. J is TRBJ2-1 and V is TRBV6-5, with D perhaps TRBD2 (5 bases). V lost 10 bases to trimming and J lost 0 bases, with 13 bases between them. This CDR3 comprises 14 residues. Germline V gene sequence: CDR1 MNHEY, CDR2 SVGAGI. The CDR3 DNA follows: TGTGCCACCTTCGGGATTAGCTCCTACAATGAGCAGTTCTTC. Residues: CATFGISSYNEQFF.

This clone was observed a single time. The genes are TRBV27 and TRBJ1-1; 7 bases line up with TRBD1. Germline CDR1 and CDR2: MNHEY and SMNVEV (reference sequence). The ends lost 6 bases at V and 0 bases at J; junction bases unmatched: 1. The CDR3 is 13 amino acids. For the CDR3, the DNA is TGTGCCAGCAGGACAGGGCTGAACACTGAAGCTTTCTTT. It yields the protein CASRTGLNTEAFF.

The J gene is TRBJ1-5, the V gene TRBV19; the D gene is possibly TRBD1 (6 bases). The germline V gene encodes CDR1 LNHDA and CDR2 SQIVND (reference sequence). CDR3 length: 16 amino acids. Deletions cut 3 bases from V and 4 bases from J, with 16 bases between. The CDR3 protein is CASSIRRDIWNQPQHF. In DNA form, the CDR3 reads TGTGCCAGTAGTATCCGTAGGGACATTTGGAATCAGCCCCAGCATTTT.

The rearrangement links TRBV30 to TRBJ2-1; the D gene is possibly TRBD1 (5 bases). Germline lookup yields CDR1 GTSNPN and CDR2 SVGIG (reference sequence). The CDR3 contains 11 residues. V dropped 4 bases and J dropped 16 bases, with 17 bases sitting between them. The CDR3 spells CAWNQGPSSFF. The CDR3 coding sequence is TGTGCCTGGAACCAGGGCCCTTCCTCCTTCTTC.

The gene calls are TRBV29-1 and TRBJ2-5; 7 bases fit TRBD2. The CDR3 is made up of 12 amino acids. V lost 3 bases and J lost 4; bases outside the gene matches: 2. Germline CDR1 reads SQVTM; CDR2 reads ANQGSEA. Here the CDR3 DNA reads TGCAGCGTTGATTCGGGAGGAGAGACCCAGTACTTC. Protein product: CSVDSGGETQYF.

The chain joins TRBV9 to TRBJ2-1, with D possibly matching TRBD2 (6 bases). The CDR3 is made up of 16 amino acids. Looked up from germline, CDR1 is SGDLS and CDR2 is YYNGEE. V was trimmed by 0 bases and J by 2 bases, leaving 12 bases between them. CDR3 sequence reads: CASSVGAQRAYNEQFF. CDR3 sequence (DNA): TGTGCCAGCAGCGTAGGGGCCCAGCGGGCCTACAATGAGCAGTTCTTC.

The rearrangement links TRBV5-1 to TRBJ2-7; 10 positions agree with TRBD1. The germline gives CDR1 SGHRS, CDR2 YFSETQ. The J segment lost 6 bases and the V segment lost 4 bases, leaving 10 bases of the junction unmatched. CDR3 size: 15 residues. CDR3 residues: CASSPSTGGRFEQYF. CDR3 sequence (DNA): TGCGCCAGCAGCCCCTCGACAGGGGGCCGGTTCGAGCAGTACTTC. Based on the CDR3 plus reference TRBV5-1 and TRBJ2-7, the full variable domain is KAGVTQTPRYLIKTRGQQVTLSCSPISGHRSVSWYQQTPGQGLQFLFEYFSETQRNKGNFPGRFSGRQFSNSRSEMNVSTLELGDSALYLCASSPSTGGRFEQYFGPGTRLTVT.

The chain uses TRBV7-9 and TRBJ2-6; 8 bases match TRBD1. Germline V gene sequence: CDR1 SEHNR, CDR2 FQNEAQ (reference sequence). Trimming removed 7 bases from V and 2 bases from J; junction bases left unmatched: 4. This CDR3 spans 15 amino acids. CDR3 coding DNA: TGTGCCAGCACCAAGGACAGGGCTGGGGCCAACGTCCTGACTTTC. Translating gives CASTKDRAGANVLTF.

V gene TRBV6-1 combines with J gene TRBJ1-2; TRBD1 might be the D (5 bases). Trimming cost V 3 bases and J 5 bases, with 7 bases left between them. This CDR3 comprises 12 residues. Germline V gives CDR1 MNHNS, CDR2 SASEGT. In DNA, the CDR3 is TGTGCCAGCAGTGACAGGGTTTATGGCTACACCTTC. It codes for CASSDRVYGYTF.

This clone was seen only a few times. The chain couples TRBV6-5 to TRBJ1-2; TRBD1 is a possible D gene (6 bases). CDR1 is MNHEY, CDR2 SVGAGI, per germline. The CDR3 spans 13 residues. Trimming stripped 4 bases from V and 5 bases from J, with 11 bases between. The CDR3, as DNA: TGTGCCAGCAGTTCCGGGGGGCTTTATGGCTACACCTTC. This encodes CASSSGGLYGYTF.

Here the CDR3 reads CASSSRTPQETQYF. In nucleotides, the CDR3 is TGCGCCAGCAGCTCACGGACACCTCAAGAGACCCAGTACTTC. The V call is TRBV5-1, the J call TRBJ2-5; a weak D match, TRBD1 (5 bases). The CDR3 length is 14 residues. The germline gives CDR1 SGHRS, CDR2 YFSETQ. Trimming removed 3 bases from V and 2 bases from J, with 11 bases in between.

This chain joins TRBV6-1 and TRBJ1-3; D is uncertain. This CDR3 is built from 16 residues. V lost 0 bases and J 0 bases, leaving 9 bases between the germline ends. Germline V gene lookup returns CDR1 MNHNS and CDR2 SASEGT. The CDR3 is CASSEARVISGNTIYF. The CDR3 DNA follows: TGTGCCAGCAGTGAAGCTCGGGTAATCTCTGGAAACACCATATATTTT.